The clone carrying this T cell receptor beta chain occurred once. Per germline, CDR1 MNHEY and CDR2 SVGAGI. Trimming cost V 8 bases and J 6 bases, with 13 bases left between them. This CDR3 has 12 residues. This table comes from immunoSEQ multiplex PCR, and its TCRdb copy is limited to in-frame clones, with some not included. The sample includes some 140,000 clones, roughly 94% of them seen just once. The source of the sample is a study of control samples from healthy donors and cancer patients. What was sequenced was blood. The sequence came from a man between 40 and 49 years old in good health. The chain combines TRBV6-5 with TRBJ1-1, with a weak D call TRBD1 (6 bases). In nucleotides, the CDR3 is TGTGCCAGCGGGGGAGGGGGACCTGAAGCTTTCTTT. Encoded protein: CASGGGGPEAFF.